This TCR beta chain was documented in a study of cytomegalovirus exposure and HLA in healthy donors. Study-wide results and limits: A later analysis found first-cohort TCR clusters tended to co-occur in the 130 or so validation repertoires.

As regards this clone: The antigen remains unidentified.

V shed 3 bases and J 0 bases; nucleotides not matched to a gene: 7. The CDR3 has 16 amino acids. Looked up from germline, CDR1 is SGHRS and CDR2 is YFSETQ. The method was immunoSEQ multiplex PCR; TCRdb's version includes in-frame clones alone and lacks a portion of them. The sample shows some 84,000 clones, roughly 88% of them seen only once. The rearrangement uses TRBV5-1 and TRBJ2-7; TRBD2 agrees at 9 bases. This TCR came from a man aged 25-40 years in good health and CMV-seronegative. The specimen sequenced was PBMCs. The CDR3 sequence: CASSSPLAGSSYEQYF. As DNA, the CDR3 is TGCGCCAGCAGCTCTCCCCTAGCGGGGAGCTCCTACGAGCAGTACTTC.